This T cell receptor beta chain comes out of a study of T cells in localized non-small cell lung cancer. The data were produced by immunoSEQ multiplex PCR, yet TCRdb's version contains in-frame clones alone and is incomplete. The repertoire includes roughly 20,000 clones, around 90% of them detected once, and 30% sits in the top ten. The germline V gene encodes CDR1 SNHLY and CDR2 FYNNEI. The CDR3 covers 14 residues. The V gene end was trimmed by 7 bases and the J gene end by 1 base; junction bases not matched to a gene: 4. The clonotype was recovered from a male donor aged 60 or older with stage II lung adenocarcinoma. This sample comprised peripheral blood mononuclear cells, obtained before any cancer treatment. The rearrangement links TRBV2 to TRBJ2-1; 7 bases map to TRBD2. The CDR3 protein is CASTREGSYNEQFF. In nucleotides, the CDR3 is TGTGCCAGCACGAGGGAGGGGTCCTACAATGAGCAGTTCTTC.